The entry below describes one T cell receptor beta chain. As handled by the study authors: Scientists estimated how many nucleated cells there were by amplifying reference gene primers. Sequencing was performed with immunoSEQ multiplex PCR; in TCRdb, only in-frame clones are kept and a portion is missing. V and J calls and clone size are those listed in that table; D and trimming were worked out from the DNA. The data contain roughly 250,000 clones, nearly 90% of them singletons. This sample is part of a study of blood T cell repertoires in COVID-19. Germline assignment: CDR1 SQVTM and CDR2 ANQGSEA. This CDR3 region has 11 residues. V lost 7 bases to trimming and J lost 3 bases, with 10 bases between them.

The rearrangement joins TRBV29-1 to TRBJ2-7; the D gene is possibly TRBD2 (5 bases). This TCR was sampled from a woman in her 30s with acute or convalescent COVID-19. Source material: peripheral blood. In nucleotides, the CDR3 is TGCAGCGCCGAGAGGGACTACGAGCAGTACTTC. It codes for CSAERDYEQYF.